This T cell receptor beta chain was recovered during a study of Ad26.COV2.S vaccination and SARS-CoV-2 variants. General observations from the study: Overall T cell responses may have been underestimated by the analyses of TCR breadth and depth.

Some clones are missing from TCRdb's copy, which holds only in-frame ones; the method was immunoSEQ multiplex PCR. The top ten hold roughly 4% of the sample, which has about 440,000 clones, roughly 91% seen once. Specified treatment: some 20 received Ad26.COV2.S at low or high dose, single or two shots; 5 received placebo; per-sample allocation not given. Day 63 following the first vaccine or placebo injection was when the samples were taken. Boston provided a donor who was an adult aged 18-55 years. Trimming stripped 1 base from V and 4 bases from J, with 13 bases between. The CDR3 runs 14 residues. Germline V CDR1 and CDR2: GTSNPN, SVGIG (reference sequence). For this clone: What it binds is not known.

The chain combines TRBV30 with TRBJ2-5; D might be TRBD2 (5 bases). Sequences were derived from peripheral blood, sampled in a trial of Ad26.COV2.S vaccine versus placebo. The clonotype comes from a person between 18 and 60 years old who received the Ad26.COV2.S COVID-19 vaccine or a placebo. CDR3 residues: CAWSAGGSGETQYF. CDR3 nucleotide sequence: TGTGCCTGGAGTGCCGGCGGGTCAGGAGAGACCCAGTACTTC. Variable domain in full (rest from reference TRBV30 and TRBJ2-5): SQTIHQWPATLVQPVGSPLSLECTVEGTSNPNLYWYRQAAGRGLQLLFYSVGIGQISSEVPQNLSASRPQDRQFILSSKKLLLSDSGFYLCAWSAGGSGETQYFGPGTRLLVL.